This entry describes one TCR beta chain. Unmatched junction bases numbered 12, after V lost 4 bases and J lost 1 base. This CDR3 is built from 18 residues. Per the germline V gene, CDR1 is MDHEN and CDR2 is SYDVKM. The repertoire was sequenced with immunoSEQ multiplex PCR; TCRdb's copy has only in-frame clones and lacks some. The data show nearly 110,000 clones, 75% to 95% seen once. These data are taken from a study of T cell changes during pregnancy in multiple sclerosis. The chain employs TRBV28 and TRBJ2-3; 9 bases agree with TRBD1. The sequence derives from a female donor with multiple sclerosis, enrolled in a pregnancy study. Sequenced here: peripheral blood, sampled before pregnancy. The CDR3 sequence is CASSSRHTGGIGTDTQYF. The CDR3, as DNA: TGTGCCAGCAGTTCCCGGCATACAGGGGGCATCGGCACAGATACGCAGTATTTT.